A single sample gave rise to the 4 T cell receptor beta chains below, sequenced in a study of blood T cell repertoires in COVID-19. Repertoires were generated with immunoSEQ multiplex PCR, while TCRdb's copy carries only in-frame clones and drops some. In the table there are 150,000 or so clones, 65% to 85% of which are singletons. The sequenced material came from PBMCs or T cells enriched from blood (not recorded which). The receptors come from a woman between 50 and 59 years old who had been exposed to COVID-19.

This clone was observed many times. This chain's CDR3 is CASSYSGGQAEQYF. CDR3 bases: TGTGCCAGCAGTTACTCGGGGGGGCAGGCCGAGCAGTACTTC. The chain has TRBV6-2 or TRBV6-3 and TRBJ2-7; tentative D call: TRBD2 (7 bases). Trimming removed 0 bases at V and 6 bases at J, with 12 bases between. The CDR3 sequence is 14 residues long. The germline V gene has CDR1 MNHEY and CDR2 SVGEGT.

The CDR3 bases are TGTGCCAGTAGTCGCGGGCCTGAGAGTCACGAGCAGTACTTC. Its translation: CASSRGPESHEQYF. The V and J genes are TRBV19 and TRBJ2-7; D is possibly TRBD2 (5 bases). The V gene's germline CDR1 is LNHDA and CDR2 SQIVND (reference sequence). The CDR3 length is 14 residues. V shed 5 bases and J shed 5 bases, with 16 bases lying between them.

The chain combines TRBV18 with TRBJ1-1; weak D call: TRBD1 (5 bases). In germline, CDR1 is KGHSH, CDR2 LQKENI. This CDR3 is 15 amino acids long. V lost 0 bases to trimming and J lost 4 bases, with 12 bases between them. Written as DNA, the CDR3 is TGTGCCAGCTCACCACCGAGGGGAGGCGGCACTGAAGCTTTCTTT. Protein product: CASSPPRGGGTEAFF.

This chain uses TRBV15 with TRBJ1-4; D perhaps matches TRBD1 (6 bases). The CDR3 consists of 16 residues. V lost 0 bases and J lost 2, with 10 bases in between. CDR1 LNHNV and CDR2 YYDKDF come from the germline V gene (reference sequence). The CDR3 loop reads CATSRDQGSTNEKLFF. The CDR3 DNA reads as TGTGCCACCAGCAGAGATCAGGGGTCGACTAATGAAAAACTGTTTTTT.